The present entry profiles one TCR beta chain with its context. Original analysis: Reference gene primer amplification gave nucleated cell count estimates. Sequencing was performed with immunoSEQ multiplex PCR; in TCRdb, only in-frame clones are kept and a portion is missing. V, J and clone size are those of that table, while D and trimming were read from the DNA. Of about 240,000 clones listed, roughly nine tenths are singletons. The CDR3 is 14 residues long. Germline CDR1 MNHEY, CDR2 SVGAGI. V was cut by 8 bases and J by 6 bases, with 17 bases left in between. The data are from a study of blood T cell repertoires in COVID-19. For the study at large: The cDNA or gDNA used as material had been derived from T cells, B-cell-depleted T cells, or PBMCs.

This TCR was recovered from a man aged 60-69 years with acute or convalescent COVID-19. Specimen: peripheral blood. This chain links TRBV6-5 with TRBJ2-1, with D tentatively TRBD1 (6 bases). CDR3 sequence reads: CASPKGVRGNEQFF. DNA of the CDR3: TGTGCCAGCCCTAAAGGGGTCAGGGGCAATGAGCAGTTCTTC.